This TCR beta chain was captured by sequencing in a study of blood T cell repertoires in COVID-19. In the study overall: Donors in the United States, Italy and Spain gave samples during acute or convalescent COVID-19. From T cells, B-cell-depleted T cells, or PBMCs came the material, which was cDNA or gDNA.

Cohort 3 recovered donors had two negative PCRs, clearance, or symptom resolution. In the source study's methods: Quantification of nucleated cells was approximated via reference gene primer amplification. Sequenced by immunoSEQ multiplex PCR; TCRdb stores in-frame clones only, minus some. D and trimming come from the DNA, and the V and J calls and clone size come from that table. Altogether approximately 200,000 clones are present, roughly 82% being singletons, with the ten largest covering over 7%. Germline values: CDR1 KGHSH, CDR2 LQKENI. V dropped 6 bases and J dropped 3; count of bases not matched to a gene: 17. This CDR3 spans 17 amino acids.

Sequencing input: PBMCs or T cells enriched from blood (not recorded which). The TCR was taken from a woman aged 25-40 years who had recovered from COVID-19. The chain carries TRBV18 and TRBJ2-7, with 7 bases matching TRBD1. The chain's CDR3 is CASSPLPAGTALYEQYF. The DNA for the CDR3 is TGTGCCAGCTCCCCCCTCCCGGCCGGGACAGCACTCTACGAGCAGTACTTC.